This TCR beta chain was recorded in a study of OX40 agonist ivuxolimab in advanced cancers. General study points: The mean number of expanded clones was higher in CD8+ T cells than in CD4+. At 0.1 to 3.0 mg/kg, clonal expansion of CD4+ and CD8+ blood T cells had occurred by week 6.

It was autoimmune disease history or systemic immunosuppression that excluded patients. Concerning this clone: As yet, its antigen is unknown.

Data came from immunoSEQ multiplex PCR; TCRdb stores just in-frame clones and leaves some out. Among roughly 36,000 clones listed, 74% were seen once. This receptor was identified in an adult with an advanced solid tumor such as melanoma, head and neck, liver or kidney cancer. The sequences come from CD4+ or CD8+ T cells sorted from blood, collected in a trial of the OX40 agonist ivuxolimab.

The CDR3 DNA sequence: TGTGCCACCAGTGGGGCAGGGCCCACTGAAGCTTTCTTT. Translating gives CATSGAGPTEAFF. This chain joins TRBV15 and TRBJ1-1; D is perhaps TRBD1 (5 bases). The ends were cut back, 6 bases at V and 4 bases at J, with 12 bases in the middle. This CDR3 contains 13 residues. The germline V gene has CDR1 LNHNV and CDR2 YYDKDF (reference sequence).